These 29 T cell receptor beta chains came from one sample sequenced in a study of T-cell reconstitution after alpha-beta-depleted transplantation in children. Construction of the TCRbeta library involved unique molecular identifiers. One entry per CDR3 protein, called by TCRdb with MiXCR from the PCR reads. This sample has around 500,000 distinct CDR3 sequences; 12% occur once, and the top ten carry about 5%. This specimen consisted of PBMCs from the stem cell graft donor, obtained from the stem cell graft. These receptor sequences come from a human donor who donated a stem cell graft to a child with combined immunodeficiency.

The sample holds a few counts of this clonotype. This chain links TRBV5-1 with TRBJ1-2; D not certain. V lost 9 bases, J lost 8 bases, and 20 bases lay in between. In germline, CDR1 is SGHRS, CDR2 YFSETQ. The CDR3 loop spans 13 amino acids. This chain's CDR3 is CATTDLYQRGYTF. The CDR3 bases are TGCGCCACCACGGACCTTTACCAAAGGGGCTACACCTTC.

This clonotype showed up many times. V gene TRBV27 combines with J gene TRBJ2-5; tentatively, D is TRBD1 (6 bases). CDR1 and CDR2 (germline): MNHEY, SMNVEV (reference sequence). The CDR3 has 14 amino acids. With 6 bases removed from V and 5 bases from J, the gap between germline ends came to 16 bases. The CDR3 nucleotides read TGTGCCAGCAGCCCAGGACAGACCAAGGAGACCCAGTACTTC. It encodes CASSPGQTKETQYF.

This clonotype has a count of ten or more. The chain combines TRBV4-3 with TRBJ2-7; D tentatively reads TRBD1 or TRBD2 (5 bases each). Germline-derived CDR1 and CDR2 are LGHNA and YSLEER. The CDR3 is 13 residues long. The V and J ends lost 0 bases and 6 bases respectively, with 9 bases between them. CDR3: CASSQDNGGEQYF. CDR3 DNA sequence: TGCGCCAGCAGCCAAGATAATGGGGGCGAGCAGTACTTC.

This clonotype was seen a few times. This chain connects TRBV7-9 to TRBJ1-1; D is ambiguous. Looked up from germline, CDR1 is SEHNR and CDR2 is FQNEAQ (reference sequence). The V and J ends lost 7 bases and 3 bases respectively, with 12 bases between them. The CDR3 consists of 13 residues. The CDR3 bases are TGTGCCAGCAACCGCTTAGGCGACACTGAAGCTTTCTTT. Translation gives CASNRLGDTEAFF. The whole variable domain, filled in from reference TRBV7-9 and TRBJ1-1, reads DTGVSQNPRHKITKRGQNVTFRCDPISEHNRLYWYRQTLGQGPEFLTYFQNEAQLEKSRLLSDRFSAERPKGSFSTLEIQRTEQGDSAMYLCASNRLGDTEAFFGQGTRLTVV.

This clonotype was observed a few times. The rearrangement joins TRBV29-1 to TRBJ2-7; D tentatively fits TRBD1 or TRBD2 (6 bases each). This CDR3 region has 16 residues. Germline V gene sequence: CDR1 SQVTM, CDR2 ANQGSEA. The V end was cut by 2 bases, the J end by 0 bases, with 17 bases between. The CDR3 region is CSVEIVGRGGSYEQYF. The CDR3 nucleotides are TGCAGCGTTGAAATCGTTGGCAGGGGAGGCTCCTACGAGCAGTACTTC.

The J gene is TRBJ1-2, the V gene TRBV4-3; D is ambiguous. This CDR3 region has 15 residues. The V and J ends lost 0 bases and 8 bases respectively, with 16 bases between them. From germline, CDR1 is LGHNA and CDR2 YSLEER. The CDR3 DNA reads TGCGCCAGCAGCCAAGATCCGAGGGATCCAATCGGCTACACCTTC. It yields the protein CASSQDPRDPIGYTF.

This rearrangement joins TRBV5-1 to TRBJ2-3, with 7 bases identical to TRBD1. Looked up from germline, CDR1 is SGHRS and CDR2 is YFSETQ. The CDR3 covers 16 residues. V lost 1 base and J lost 0; bases outside the gene matches: 5. DNA of the CDR3: TGCGCCAGCAGCTTGAGGGGGCAGACTAGCACAGATACGCAGTATTTT. This sequence encodes CASSLRGQTSTDTQYF.

V gene TRBV2 combines with J gene TRBJ2-7, with D perhaps matching TRBD1 or TRBD2 (6 bases each). V was cut by 7 bases and J by 4 bases, with 11 bases left in between. The length of the CDR3 is 12 residues. The germline V gene has CDR1 SNHLY and CDR2 FYNNEI. The CDR3 reads CASKGGRYEQYF. The CDR3 coding sequence is TGTGCCAGCAAAGGGGGGCGGTACGAGCAGTACTTC. The full variable domain, with the rest looked up from reference TRBV2 and TRBJ2-7, is EPEVTQTPSHQVTQMGQEVILRCVPISNHLYFYWYRQILGQKVEFLVSFYNNEISEKSEIFDDQFSVERPDGSNFTLKIRSTKLEDSAMYFCASKGGRYEQYFGPGTRLTVT.

The chain uses TRBV5-1 and TRBJ2-1; D possibly uses TRBD1 or TRBD2 (5 bases each). This CDR3 spans 15 amino acids. The V end lost 6 bases, the J end lost 0 bases, and 13 bases lay between the germline ends. Germline V gene lookup returns CDR1 SGHRS and CDR2 YFSETQ. CDR3 nucleotides: TGCGCCAGCATTATAGAGGGGCCCTCCTACAATGAGCAGTTCTTC. Its protein is CASIIEGPSYNEQFF.

The chain combines TRBV12-3 or TRBV12-4 with TRBJ2-7; D gene ambiguous. V lost 6 bases to trimming and J lost 2 bases, with 14 bases between them. This CDR3 comprises 14 residues. CDR3 nucleotides: TGTGCCAGCAGCTCCGACACGGTCCCCTACGAGCAGTACTTC. It yields the protein CASSSDTVPYEQYF.

At least ten counts were recorded for this clonotype. The rearrangement uses TRBV28 and TRBJ2-1; 8 nucleotides match TRBD2. CDR3 length: 15 amino acids. Germline loops: CDR1 MDHEN, CDR2 SYDVKM. V was clipped by 6 bases and J by 10 bases; unmatched bases: 14. The CDR3 loop reads CASSSPGGRRREQFF. In DNA form, the CDR3 reads TGTGCCAGCAGCTCCCCGGGGGGGCGTCGTCGCGAGCAGTTCTTC.

This clonotype occurred many times. The gene calls are TRBV15 and TRBJ2-1; 7 nucleotides align to TRBD2. The CDR3 is 12 amino acids. After removal of 9 bases from V and 6 bases from J, the junction contained 5 bases not matched to a gene. Germline CDR1 reads LNHNV; CDR2 reads YYDKDF (reference sequence). The CDR3 sequence: CATRDYTNEQFF. CDR3 DNA sequence: TGTGCCACTAGGGACTACACCAATGAGCAGTTCTTC.

This clonotype was detected only a few times. The chain couples TRBV10-3 to TRBJ2-7; the D gene is possibly TRBD1 (6 bases). The V and J ends lost 7 bases and 1 base respectively, with 14 bases between them. Looked up from germline, CDR1 is ENHRY and CDR2 is SYGVKD. The CDR3 spans 14 residues. DNA for the CDR3: TGTGCCATCAATTCTGGACAGACATCCTACGAGCAGTACTTC. Amino acid sequence: CAINSGQTSYEQYF.

This clonotype came up many times. The CDR3 nucleotides are TGTGCCAGCAGCTTAATGGGAGGAGCAGAGGAGCATTTT. Encoded protein: CASSLMGGAEEHF. J is TRBJ1-5 and V is TRBV7-9; D not certain. Germline V CDR1 and CDR2: SEHNR, FQNEAQ (reference sequence). The CDR3 has 13 amino acids. Trimming removed 2 bases from V and 14 bases from J, with 16 bases in between.

This clonotype was seen a handful of times. The gene calls are TRBV11-3 and TRBJ2-1; TRBD2 matches at 12 bases. The V and J ends lost 4 bases and 5 bases, in that order; junction bases with no gene match: 9. Germline assignment: CDR1 SGHNT and CDR2 YENEEA. The length of the CDR3 is 17 residues. The chain's CDR3 is CASSSVRLAGDDNEQFF. The CDR3 bases are TGTGCCAGCAGCTCCGTCAGACTAGCGGGAGATGACAATGAGCAGTTCTTC.

The chain has TRBV7-2 and TRBJ2-7; no reliable D call. The CDR3 consists of 16 residues. The ends were cut back, 1 base at V and 2 bases at J, with 15 bases in the middle. Germline CDR1 reads SGHTA; CDR2 reads FQGNSA. The CDR3 region has the DNA TGTGCCAGCAGCTTAGAGGGCCGCCGACGGGCCTACGAGCAGTACTTC. Protein: CASSLEGRRRAYEQYF.

Turning to this clonotype: A read error may be the cause here, since a much bigger clone is one base away. Since no conserved phenylalanine or tryptophan closes the CDR3, a read error is the likely cause. V usage is TRBV6-1 and J usage is TRBJ2-1; the match to TRBD1 covers 8 bases. Trimming took 6 bases from V and 6 from J; bases not matched to a gene: 10. Germline CDR1 reads MNHNS; CDR2 reads SASEGT. CDR3 size: 15 residues. The CDR3 nucleotides read TGTGCCAGCAGGTCCCCTAGGACAGGGACCAATGAGCAGTTCTAC. This encodes CASRSPRTGTNEQFY.

The chain employs TRBV3-1 and TRBJ1-2, with TRBD1 as a possible D gene (6 bases). The germline gives CDR1 LGHDT, CDR2 YNNKEL (reference sequence). The length of the CDR3 is 17 residues. The ends were cut back, 2 bases at V and 0 bases at J, with 16 bases in the middle. The CDR3 DNA is TGTGCCAGCAGCCAACGGGCACAGGGTGCCTCTAACTATGGCTACACCTTC. This gives the protein CASSQRAQGASNYGYTF.

The gene calls are TRBV12-3 or TRBV12-4 and TRBJ2-2; TRBD1 matches at 7 bases. After removal of 2 bases from V and 5 bases from J, the junction contained 5 bases not matched to a gene. This CDR3 region has 15 residues. CDR3 coding DNA: TGTGCCAGCAGTTTATACAGGGGCGCAACCGGGGAGCTGTTTTTT. Its translation: CASSLYRGATGELFF.

The chain couples TRBV20-1 to TRBJ1-5, with a tentative D call TRBD1 (5 bases). The ends were cut back, 2 bases at V and 5 bases at J, with 16 bases in the middle. Germline loops: CDR1 DFQATT, CDR2 SNEGSKA (reference sequence). CDR3 size: 15 residues. The CDR3 loop reads CSARRGGGYDQPQHF. In DNA, the CDR3 is TGCAGTGCTAGACGCGGGGGTGGGTACGATCAGCCCCAGCATTTT.

This chain connects TRBV18 to TRBJ2-3; 8 bases line up with TRBD2. The germline gives CDR1 KGHSH, CDR2 LQKENI. After removal of 3 bases from V and 1 base from J, the junction contained 6 bases not matched to a gene. This CDR3 comprises 16 residues. The CDR3, as DNA: TGTGCCAGCTCACCTGACAGCGGGAGCCGCACAGATACGCAGTATTTT. It encodes CASSPDSGSRTDTQYF.

Ten or more counts support this clonotype. V gene TRBV9 combines with J gene TRBJ2-1; 13 bases are shared with TRBD2. This CDR3 comprises 17 residues. Germline assignment: CDR1 SGDLS and CDR2 YYNGEE. Trimming took 4 bases from V and 6 from J; bases not matched to a gene: 10. CDR3 sequence: CASSPQTRTSGSNEQFF. Written as DNA, the CDR3 is TGTGCCAGCAGCCCCCAGACGAGGACTAGCGGGAGCAATGAGCAGTTCTTC.

Many counts were recorded for this clonotype. The chain employs TRBV7-2 and TRBJ2-7, with 7 nucleotides matching TRBD2. This CDR3 spans 14 amino acids. Germline CDR1 is SGHTA and CDR2 is FQGNSA. J gave up 1 base and V 5 bases, and 5 bases lay outside the gene matches. CDR3 nucleotide sequence: TGTGCCAGCAGCCCGGAGCGGGGATCCTACGAGCAGTACTTC. Its translation: CASSPERGSYEQYF.

The J gene is TRBJ2-7, the V gene TRBV5-1, with 8 positions matching TRBD1. Germline V gene sequence: CDR1 SGHRS, CDR2 YFSETQ. This CDR3 comprises 14 residues. J lost 3 bases, V lost 1 base, and 3 bases had no gene match. Here the CDR3 reads CASSLKDRVYEQYF. The DNA of the CDR3 is TGCGCCAGCAGCTTGAAGGACAGGGTCTACGAGCAGTACTTC.

This clonotype was observed at least ten times. The chain links TRBV5-1 to TRBJ2-5, with 11 bases aligning to TRBD1. The CDR3 runs 16 residues. Germline V gives CDR1 SGHRS, CDR2 YFSETQ. Trimming cost V 1 base and J 4 bases; bases outside gene matches: 6. In DNA, the CDR3 is TGCGCCAGCAGCTTGCTCTGGACAGGGGGCGTAGAGACCCAGTACTTC. This translates into CASSLLWTGGVETQYF.

This clonotype was seen repeatedly, ten times or more. The chain links TRBV4-1 to TRBJ2-3; D may be TRBD2 (6 bases). Trimming left V 1 base short and J 0 bases short, with 11 bases between. The CDR3 has 16 amino acids. Germline assignment: CDR1 MGHRA and CDR2 YSYEKL. CDR3 residues: CASSQVGGTSTDTQYF. CDR3 in DNA: TGCGCCAGCAGCCAAGTCGGGGGAACTAGCACAGATACGCAGTATTTT.

This clonotype was observed a handful of times. V gene TRBV12-3 or TRBV12-4 combines with J gene TRBJ1-5; 7 nucleotides align to TRBD1. V trimming: 7 bases; J trimming: 5 bases; junction bases outside the gene matches: 17. This CDR3 region has 17 residues. Here the CDR3 DNA reads TGTGCCAGCATCATTGACGGAGGGGGCGAAAGATATCAGCCCCAGCATTTT. This codes for CASIIDGGGERYQPQHF.

The V and J genes are TRBV7-9 and TRBJ1-1; the D gene is possibly TRBD1 (5 bases). Trimming took off 5 bases at V and 8 bases at J, with 12 bases between the two ends. This CDR3 is 12 amino acids long. Germline-derived CDR1 and CDR2 are SEHNR and FQNEAQ (reference sequence). CDR3 nucleotides: TGTGCCAGCAGCCCCGACAGATTCGAAGCTTTCTTT. Translating gives CASSPDRFEAFF. Full variable domain (rest looked up from reference TRBV7-9 and TRBJ1-1): DTGVSQNPRHKITKRGQNVTFRCDPISEHNRLYWYRQTLGQGPEFLTYFQNEAQLEKSRLLSDRFSAERPKGSFSTLEIQRTEQGDSAMYLCASSPDRFEAFFGQGTRLTVV.

This clonotype has a count of ten or more. Written as DNA, the CDR3 is TGCGCCAGCAGCGAGGGAGGGCTGAACACCGGGGAGCTGTTTTTT. Its translation: CASSEGGLNTGELFF. The V gene is TRBV5-1, the J gene TRBJ2-2, with 7 bases that match TRBD2. V shed 4 bases and J 1 base; nucleotides not matched to a gene: 4. The CDR3 is made up of 15 amino acids. CDR1 SGHRS and CDR2 YFSETQ come from the germline V gene.